The 27 T cell receptor beta chains listed next were all sequenced from one sample in a study of blood T cell repertoires in COVID-19 (dated by TCRdb to the early 2020s). Library method: the immunoSEQ multiplex PCR assay. TCRdb limited this immuneACCESS table to in-frame rearrangements with V and J called. A share of clones is missing; checked studies link under half to unresolved V genes, and the rest is unexplained. The sample table holds 280,000 or so clones, of which around 90% were seen once. Roughly 9% of the sample belongs to the ten largest clones. Sequencing input: peripheral blood. Receptors were obtained from a man between 18 and 35 years old with active or convalescent COVID-19.

This clone appeared a few times. J is TRBJ1-1 and V is TRBV19, with D perhaps TRBD1 (6 bases). The germline V gene encodes CDR1 LNHDA and CDR2 SQIVND (reference sequence). The CDR3 sequence is 13 residues long. Deletions cut 5 bases from V and 1 base from J, with 8 bases between. CDR3 sequence: CASSQGTNTEAFF. For the CDR3, the DNA is TGTGCCAGTAGTCAGGGGACGAACACTGAAGCTTTCTTT.

The chain has TRBV3-1 (or the pseudogene TRBV3-2) and TRBJ1-1; 9 bases line up with TRBD1. In germline, CDR1 is LGHDT, CDR2 YNNKEL (reference sequence). The CDR3 loop spans 16 amino acids. The trim removed 0 bases at V and 4 bases at J, leaving 6 bases unmatched. The CDR3 sequence is CASSQDWSTGGTEAFF. The DNA of the CDR3 is TGTGCCAGCAGCCAAGATTGGTCGACAGGGGGCACTGAAGCTTTCTTT.

The count of this clone is one. The chain employs TRBV7-9 and TRBJ1-2; TRBD1 matches at 7 bases. The CDR3 totals 13 residues. Germline V gene sequence: CDR1 SEHNR, CDR2 FQNEAQ (reference sequence). Trimming took 1 base from V and 6 from J; bases not matched to a gene: 2. The CDR3 loop reads CASSLVDRDGYTF. DNA of the CDR3: TGTGCCAGCAGCTTAGTTGACAGGGATGGCTACACCTTC.

The chain couples TRBV10-3 to TRBJ1-1, with D possibly TRBD1 on 5 matching bases. The CDR3 totals 15 residues. Germline-derived CDR1 and CDR2 are ENHRY and SYGVKD. Trimming left V 3 bases short and J 0 bases short, with 11 bases between. CDR3 sequence reads: CAISDNQQVNTEAFF. In DNA form, the CDR3 reads TGTGCCATCAGTGATAACCAACAGGTGAACACTGAAGCTTTCTTT.

The chain employs TRBV24-1 and TRBJ2-5; TRBD1 agrees at 7 bases. The trim removed 3 bases at V and 4 bases at J, leaving 7 bases unmatched. The CDR3 loop spans 15 amino acids. Germline V gene data show CDR1 as KGHDR and CDR2 as SFDVKD. CDR3 amino acids: CATSDPRQGGETQYF. Here the CDR3 DNA reads TGTGCCACCAGTGATCCCCGACAGGGCGGAGAGACCCAGTACTTC.

The chain employs TRBV12-3 or TRBV12-4 and TRBJ2-2; maybe TRBD1 (5 bases). The CDR3 has 12 amino acids. V lost 7 bases, J lost 6 bases, and 9 bases lay in between. This chain's CDR3 is CASIPGSGELFF. The CDR3 DNA reads TGTGCCAGCATACCAGGGTCCGGGGAGCTGTTTTTT.

This clone was counted once. The chain recombines TRBV7-2 with TRBJ2-7; 9 positions match TRBD2. Trimming removed 5 bases from V and 3 bases from J; junction bases left unmatched: 20. The CDR3 covers 19 residues. Per the germline V gene, CDR1 is SGHTA and CDR2 is FQGNSA. This chain's CDR3 is CASSPSGAGKRWHDYEQYF. CDR3 nucleotides: TGTGCCAGCAGCCCTAGCGGGGCAGGGAAGAGGTGGCACGACTACGAGCAGTACTTC.

The chain recombines TRBV6-5 with TRBJ2-5; no firm D call. Trimming removed 5 bases at V and 3 bases at J, with 10 bases between. This CDR3 has 13 amino acids. Germline loops: CDR1 MNHEY, CDR2 SVGAGI. CDR3 in amino acids: CASSPSFKETQYF. In DNA, the CDR3 is TGTGCCAGCAGTCCTAGTTTTAAAGAGACCCAGTACTTC.

Comments on this clone: At the DNA level, this CDR3 is encoded by other sequences in the same sample as well. The chain couples TRBV6-5 to TRBJ1-5; 8 bases line up with TRBD1. V trimming: 6 bases; J trimming: 2 bases; junction bases outside the gene matches: 6. The CDR3 sequence is 15 residues long. Germline V CDR1 and CDR2: MNHEY, SVGAGI. The CDR3 is CASSPDRVGNQPQHF. The CDR3 bases are TGTGCCAGCAGCCCGGACAGGGTAGGCAATCAGCCCCAGCATTTT.

CDR3 sequence: CASSPGTGGNQPQHF. DNA of the CDR3: TGTGCCAGCAGTCCCGGGACAGGGGGCAATCAGCCCCAGCATTTT. V and J are TRBV2 and TRBJ1-5; 10 nucleotides align to TRBD1. In germline, CDR1 is SNHLY, CDR2 FYNNEI. The CDR3 spans 15 residues. Trimming took 5 bases from V and 2 from J; bases not matched to a gene: 3.

The chain recombines TRBV19 with TRBJ1-3; TRBD1 matches at 10 bases. The germline CDR1 and CDR2 sequences are LNHDA and SQIVND (reference sequence). The CDR3 contains 16 residues. V trimming: 4 bases; J trimming: 2 bases; junction bases outside the gene matches: 5. DNA of the CDR3: TGTGCCAGTAGTAAGGACAGGGGGTACGCTGGAAACACCATATATTTT. Protein sequence: CASSKDRGYAGNTIYF.

The rearrangement uses TRBV12-3 or TRBV12-4 and TRBJ2-5; D is unresolved. The CDR3 totals 13 residues. V lost 1 base and J lost 4, with 7 bases in between. The CDR3 protein is CASSLGSIETQYF. The CDR3 DNA follows: TGTGCCAGCAGTTTAGGGAGCATAGAGACCCAGTACTTC.

The chain uses TRBV10-1 and TRBJ2-1; 7 nucleotides agree with TRBD2. CDR1 is WNHNN and CDR2 is SYGVQD in the germline V gene (reference sequence). This CDR3 is 15 amino acids long. The J segment lost 1 base and the V segment lost 3 bases, leaving 3 bases of the junction unmatched. In DNA form, the CDR3 reads TGCGCCAGCAGTGAAACGGGGGGATCCTACAATGAGCAGTTCTTC. Translated: CASSETGGSYNEQFF.

The rearrangement uses TRBV12-2 and TRBJ2-5; the D call TRBD1 from the table was never checked on the DNA. TRBV12-2 is flagged as a pseudogene. The length of the CDR3 is 15 residues. The CDR3: CASRLRQGAGETQYF. CDR3 bases: TGTGCAAGTCGCTTAAGACAGGGGGCGGGAGAGACCCAGTACTTC.

CDR3 nucleotides: TGTGCCAGCTCAGGGGGTGTCGGTGAAAAACTGTTTTTT. Translation: CASSGGVGEKLFF. The rearrangement uses TRBV6-5 and TRBJ1-4; 7 bases are a match to TRBD1. Germline lookup yields CDR1 MNHEY and CDR2 SVGAGI. With V trimmed by 8 bases and J by 7 bases, 7 bases remained unmatched. This CDR3 has 13 residues.

The genes are TRBV6-5 and TRBJ1-5; no reliable D call. Germline CDR1 and CDR2: MNHEY and SVGAGI. The CDR3 length is 15 residues. The ends were cut back, 8 bases at V and 0 bases at J, with 14 bases in the middle. CDR3 sequence: CASLGRSYSNQPQHF. CDR3 coding DNA: TGTGCCAGCTTGGGCAGGTCGTATAGCAATCAGCCCCAGCATTTT.

This chain uses TRBV19 with TRBJ1-2, with D possibly TRBD1 on 5 matching bases. Germline V CDR1 and CDR2: LNHDA, SQIVND (reference sequence). This CDR3 contains 15 residues. With 9 bases removed from V and 1 base from J, the gap between germline ends came to 18 bases. CDR3 coding DNA: TGTGCCAGCCACCCCCGGACACAGTTTAACTATGGCTACACCTTC. This gives the protein CASHPRTQFNYGYTF.

V is TRBV7-8 and J is TRBJ1-6; 11 positions agree with TRBD1. CDR3 length: 15 amino acids. Unmatched junction bases numbered 6, after V lost 5 bases and J lost 9 bases. Germline CDR1 is SGHVS and CDR2 is FQNEAQ. This CDR3 reads CASSAGTGGLSPLHF. CDR3 sequence (DNA): TGTGCCAGCAGCGCCGGGACAGGGGGTCTTTCACCCCTCCACTTT.

This clone showed up just once. This sequence joins TRBV10-2 and TRBJ2-5; 8 bases agree with TRBD2. With 3 bases clipped from V and 0 bases from J, the junction kept 3 bases outside the gene matches. The CDR3 has 15 residues. Germline CDR1 and CDR2: WSHSY and SAAADI. The CDR3 here is CASSDRGLDQETQYF. The CDR3 DNA reads TGCGCCAGCAGTGATAGGGGACTAGACCAAGAGACCCAGTACTTC.

The chain is built from TRBV27 and TRBJ2-4; 10 nucleotides align to TRBD1. There are 17 residues in the CDR3. The germline gives CDR1 MNHEY, CDR2 SMNVEV (reference sequence). V dropped 3 bases and J dropped 7; count of bases not matched to a gene: 12. The DNA for the CDR3 is TGTGCCAGCAGTTTCCCGGTTCGGGACAGGGGAGGCAACATTCAGTACTTC. Its protein is CASSFPVRDRGGNIQYF.

The V call is TRBV29-1, the J call TRBJ2-7; TRBD2 matches at 11 bases. From germline, CDR1 is SQVTM and CDR2 ANQGSEA. This CDR3 comprises 13 residues. V trimming: 6 bases; J trimming: 2 bases; junction bases outside the gene matches: 3. CDR3 sequence reads: CSVRLAGPYEQYF. The CDR3 DNA sequence: TGCAGCGTACGACTAGCGGGGCCCTACGAGCAGTACTTC.

V is TRBV5-6 and J is TRBJ2-4, with a weak D call TRBD2 (6 bases). Germline CDR1 reads SGHDT; CDR2 reads YYEEEE. Trimming pared 4 bases from V and 0 bases from J, leaving 17 bases between. The CDR3 runs to 17 residues. As DNA, the CDR3 is TGTGCCAGCAGCCCCTCTTCAAAGGGACTAGCCAAAAACATTCAGTACTTC. Translating gives CASSPSSKGLAKNIQYF.

This chain links TRBV2 with TRBJ2-3; 14 bases line up with TRBD2. From germline, CDR1 is SNHLY and CDR2 FYNNEI. This CDR3 is 18 amino acids long. V lost 4 bases to trimming and J lost 2 bases; unmatched junction nucleotides: 8. The CDR3 is CASSVPGLAGDLTDTQYF. The DNA for the CDR3 is TGTGCCAGCAGTGTCCCGGGACTAGCGGGAGACCTCACAGATACGCAGTATTTT.

This chain links TRBV4-1 with TRBJ1-2; 7 bases map to TRBD1. This CDR3 is 15 amino acids long. V lost 4 bases to trimming and J lost 3 bases; unmatched junction nucleotides: 8. The germline CDR1 and CDR2 sequences are MGHRA and YSYEKL. CDR3 protein: CASSRRGGQDYGYTF. The CDR3 DNA is TGCGCCAGCAGCCGTAGAGGTGGACAGGACTATGGCTACACCTTC.

This chain uses TRBV4-1 with TRBJ2-3; 15 bases map to TRBD2. The J segment lost 3 bases and the V segment lost 1 base, leaving 5 bases of the junction unmatched. The CDR3 has 18 amino acids. Germline V gene sequence: CDR1 MGHRA, CDR2 YSYEKL. The chain's CDR3 is CASSQVGLAGGQTDTQYF. The DNA for the CDR3 is TGCGCCAGCAGCCAAGTTGGACTAGCGGGGGGGCAAACAGATACGCAGTATTTT.

V usage is TRBV14 and J usage is TRBJ2-1, with 10 bases matching TRBD2. The V gene's germline CDR1 is SGHDN and CDR2 FVKESK. This CDR3 region has 12 residues. With V trimmed by 9 bases and J by 10 bases, 6 bases remained unmatched. CDR3 sequence: CASNPSGGEQFF. CDR3 sequence (DNA): TGTGCCAGTAACCCTAGCGGGGGAGAGCAGTTCTTC.

The chain combines TRBV5-1 with TRBJ1-1; 9 bases match TRBD1. CDR1 is SGHRS and CDR2 is YFSETQ in the germline V gene. The V and J ends lost 5 bases and 4 bases, in that order; junction bases with no gene match: 12. This CDR3 has 16 amino acids. The CDR3 DNA reads as TGCGCCAGCAGAAATCCCATCCGGGACAGGGCCACTGAAGCTTTCTTT. Its protein product is CASRNPIRDRATEAFF.